This T cell receptor (beta chain) was profiled in a study of STAT3 mutations in large granular lymphocyte leukemia. The study's findings and limits: Every T-cell large granular lymphocyte leukemia patient had at least one immunodominant TCR beta clonotype.

Sequencing used immunoSEQ multiplex PCR; TCRdb keeps in-frame clones, though not all of them. Of fewer than 3,000 clones listed, 66% are singletons. Note on this clone: The target antigen is unknown.

Sequencing used peripheral blood mononuclear cells. The TCR was taken from a woman between 45 and 60 years old with T-cell large granular lymphocyte leukemia. Some clones in this sample may be carry-over from other donors' samples.

CDR3 sequence reads: CASSSGTEIGYTF. Here the CDR3 DNA reads TGTGCCAGCAGCTCCGGGACTGAAATTGGCTACACCTTC. The chain joins TRBV7-9 to TRBJ1-2; weak D call: TRBD1 (5 bases). This CDR3 comprises 13 residues. Germline CDR1 SEHNR, CDR2 FQNEAQ (reference sequence). Trimming left V 4 bases short and J 7 bases short, with 13 bases between.